Listed here are 26 T cell receptor beta chains from one sample, sequenced in a study of control samples from healthy donors and cancer patients. Method: immunoSEQ multiplex PCR; TCRdb's copy keeps in-frame clones and lacks some. The sample shows some 150,000 clones, about 93% of them seen only once. The specimen sequenced was blood. Receptors originate from a man aged 50 or older in good health.

CDR3 residues: CASSRDSGEQYF. The DNA of the CDR3 is TGTGCCAGCTCACGGGACAGCGGGGAGCAGTACTTC. The chain has TRBV18 and TRBJ2-7; D possibly corresponds to TRBD1 (7 bases). The CDR3 totals 12 residues. Germline V lookup: CDR1 KGHSH, CDR2 LQKENI. The V end was cut by 4 bases, the J end by 7 bases, with 11 bases between.

The rearrangement links TRBV3-1 (or the pseudogene TRBV3-2) to TRBJ2-7; 7 bases are a match to TRBD1. Germline values: CDR1 LGHDT, CDR2 YNNKEL (reference sequence). This CDR3 region has 12 residues. Losses at the gene ends were 1 base for V and 6 bases for J; bases not matched to a gene: 0. The CDR3 DNA reads as TGTGCCAGCAGCCAAGCAGGGGGCGAGCAGTACTTC. Its protein product is CASSQAGGEQYF.

The rearrangement joins TRBV29-1 to TRBJ2-1; TRBD1 or TRBD2 may be the D gene (5 bases each). This CDR3 has 14 amino acids. Trimming took 7 bases from V and 2 from J, leaving 15 bases between them. Looked up from germline, CDR1 is SQVTM and CDR2 is ANQGSEA. The CDR3 nucleotides read TGCAGCGCGGGTCTGAGGGGACCCTACAATGAGCAGTTCTTC. It yields the protein CSAGLRGPYNEQFF.

V and J are TRBV24-1 and TRBJ2-3; 15 nucleotides match TRBD2. J lost 7 bases, V lost 5 bases, and 6 bases had no gene match. Germline CDR1 is KGHDR and CDR2 is SFDVKD. The CDR3 has 16 residues. The CDR3 DNA reads TGTGCCACCAGTGGCCCCGGGACTAGCGGGAGGAATACGCAGTATTTT. Translation gives CATSGPGTSGRNTQYF.

V is TRBV4-1 and J is TRBJ2-5; no firm D call. CDR3 length equals 15 residues. Trimming took off 3 bases at V and 4 bases at J, with 15 bases between the two ends. Germline V CDR1 and CDR2: MGHRA, YSYEKL. This CDR3 reads CASSQDPARSETQYF. Here the CDR3 DNA reads TGCGCCAGCAGCCAGGACCCTGCTAGATCAGAGACCCAGTACTTC.

The chain joins TRBV5-1 to TRBJ2-7; 9 bases match TRBD1. This CDR3 spans 14 amino acids. Germline V gives CDR1 SGHRS, CDR2 YFSETQ. The V segment lost 5 bases and the J segment 2 bases; nucleotides outside the gene matches: 5. The chain's CDR3 is CASSWTGEAYEQYF. CDR3 in DNA: TGCGCCAGCAGTTGGACAGGGGAGGCCTACGAGCAGTACTTC.

The chain combines TRBV28 with TRBJ2-5; unclear D gene. The CDR3 is 12 residues long. With 7 bases removed from V and 4 bases from J, the gap between germline ends came to 10 bases. Germline V lookup: CDR1 MDHEN, CDR2 SYDVKM. The CDR3 coding sequence is TGTGCCAGCACCTCCGCCGGAGAGACCCAGTACTTC. Protein sequence: CASTSAGETQYF. The variable domain in full, completed from reference TRBV28 and TRBJ2-5, reads DVKVTQSSRYLVKRTGEKVFLECVQDMDHENMFWYRQDPGLGLRLIYFSYDVKMKEKGDIPEGYSVSREKKERFSLILESASTNQTSMYLCASTSAGETQYFGPGTRLLVL.

V usage is TRBV24-1 and J usage is TRBJ2-2; TRBD1 agrees at 7 bases. Germline CDR1 and CDR2: KGHDR and SFDVKD. This CDR3 is built from 16 residues. Unmatched junction bases numbered 1, after V lost 0 bases and J lost 1 base. The CDR3 DNA is TGTGCCACCAGTGATTTGAACAGGGGGAACACCGGGGAGCTGTTTTTT. Encoded protein: CATSDLNRGNTGELFF.

The chain carries TRBV14 and TRBJ2-1; D is ambiguous. This CDR3 comprises 13 residues. The germline CDR1 and CDR2 sequences are SGHDN and FVKESK. Between the trimmed V and J ends, which lost 1 base and 8 bases, there was a span of 9 bases. CDR3 nucleotide sequence: TGTGCCAGCAGCCAAGTGACGGGCTATGAGCAGTTCTTC. It specifies CASSQVTGYEQFF.

The chain combines TRBV7-9 with TRBJ2-7; 10 bases match TRBD2. The CDR3 loop spans 14 amino acids. Unmatched junction bases numbered 4, after V lost 7 bases and J lost 1 base. CDR1 is SEHNR, CDR2 FQNEAQ, per germline (reference sequence). The DNA for the CDR3 is TGTGCCAGCACCCTACTAGCGGGGTCCTACGAGCAGTACTTC. Its protein product is CASTLLAGSYEQYF.

The V gene is TRBV6-5, the J gene TRBJ2-7, with D hard to call. Germline V lookup: CDR1 MNHEY, CDR2 SVGAGI. Trimming took 8 bases from V and 1 from J, leaving 15 bases between them. This CDR3 region has 14 residues. CDR3 DNA: TGTGCCAGCCTGCGAGACTTGGGGTCCTACGAGCAGTACTTC. The encoded protein is CASLRDLGSYEQYF.

The CDR3 here is CASIRDPGQGATGELFF. In DNA, the CDR3 is TGTGCCAGTATTCGGGATCCGGGACAGGGGGCAACCGGGGAGCTGTTTTTT. The V and J genes are TRBV19 and TRBJ2-2; 12 bases align to TRBD1. Germline CDR1 and CDR2: LNHDA and SQIVND (reference sequence). Trimming took 7 bases from V and 5 from J; bases not matched to a gene: 11. The CDR3 is made up of 17 amino acids.

This clone was counted only a few times. The DNA of the CDR3 is TGTGCCAGCTCACCAAACGGGCCCAATAATTCACCCCTCCACTTT. It specifies CASSPNGPNNSPLHF. The chain links TRBV18 to TRBJ1-6; D is uncertain. Trimming removed 2 bases at V and 5 bases at J, with 10 bases between. Looked up from germline, CDR1 is KGHSH and CDR2 is LQKENI. CDR3 length: 15 amino acids. Together with reference TRBV18 and TRBJ1-6, the CDR3 gives the full variable domain: NAGVMQNPRHLVRRRGQEARLRCSPMKGHSHVYWYRQLPEEGLKFMVYLQKENIIDESGMPKERFSAEFPKEGPSILRIQQVVRGDSAAYFCASSPNGPNNSPLHFGNGTRLTVT.

With regard to this clone: One end of the junction fails to match germline, which may point to a read error. This chain links TRBV19 with TRBJ1-4; tentatively, D is TRBD1 (5 bases). The CDR3 has 14 residues. Germline CDR1 reads LNHDA; CDR2 reads SQIVND (reference sequence). CDR3 in amino acids: CASTITGGYEKLFF. The DNA for the CDR3 is TGTGCCAGTACTATAACCGGGGGATATGAAAAACTGTTTTTT.

The chain combines TRBV19 with TRBJ1-5, with D hard to call. Trimming left V 3 bases short and J 4 bases short, with 10 bases between. This CDR3 has 14 amino acids. The germline gives CDR1 LNHDA, CDR2 SQIVND (reference sequence). The CDR3 reads CASSIVVGNQPQHF. The DNA of the CDR3 is TGTGCCAGTAGTATCGTGGTGGGGAATCAGCCCCAGCATTTT.

This chain links TRBV28 with TRBJ2-3, with TRBD1 matching over 7 bases. Unmatched junction bases numbered 14, after V lost 5 bases and J lost 0 bases. The germline gives CDR1 MDHEN, CDR2 SYDVKM. This CDR3 is built from 18 residues. The CDR3 nucleotides read TGTGCCAGCAGTAACAGGGGTCGAAGCCGTCCTAGCACAGATACGCAGTATTTT. Protein sequence: CASSNRGRSRPSTDTQYF.

The chain combines TRBV30 with TRBJ2-3; no reliable D call. Germline CDR1 GTSNPN, CDR2 SVGIG (reference sequence). Trimming stripped 2 bases from V and 4 bases from J, with 7 bases between. The CDR3 length is 12 residues. The CDR3 DNA sequence: TGTGCCTGGAGTCTCTTCGCAGATACGCAGTATTTT. Its protein is CAWSLFADTQYF.

This chain connects TRBV29-1 to TRBJ2-1; D is unresolved. Germline values: CDR1 SQVTM, CDR2 ANQGSEA. This CDR3 has 14 amino acids. The V and J ends lost 1 base and 0 bases respectively, with 7 bases between them. The CDR3 region is CSVEGRSSYNEQFF. In DNA form, the CDR3 reads TGCAGCGTTGAAGGTAGGAGCTCCTACAATGAGCAGTTCTTC.

The chain is built from TRBV6-6 and TRBJ2-7; 9 bases match TRBD1. This CDR3 is built from 15 residues. J gave up 2 bases and V 7 bases, and 9 bases lay outside the gene matches. CDR1 and CDR2 from the germline V gene are MNHNY and SVGAGI (reference sequence). Written as DNA, the CDR3 is TGTGCCAGCACCCCGGGGGACAGGGTTCCCTACGAGCAGTACTTC. The encoded protein is CASTPGDRVPYEQYF.

This clone has only a few counts. J is TRBJ2-1 and V is TRBV18, with 7 bases that match TRBD1. The CDR3 has 16 amino acids. V was clipped by 0 bases and J by 0 bases; unmatched bases: 2. CDR1 and CDR2 from the germline V gene are KGHSH and LQKENI. The CDR3: CASSPPTGSSYNEQFF. The CDR3 bases are TGTGCCAGCTCACCACCGACAGGGAGCTCCTACAATGAGCAGTTCTTC.

This chain joins TRBV19 and TRBJ2-5; 11 nucleotides line up with TRBD2. The germline V gene encodes CDR1 LNHDA and CDR2 SQIVND (reference sequence). Losses at the gene ends were 4 bases for V and 5 bases for J; bases not matched to a gene: 6. The CDR3 is 15 residues long. The CDR3 coding sequence is TGTGCCAGTAGTAAGGCTAGCGGGAGGTGGGAGACCCAGTACTTC. As protein: CASSKASGRWETQYF.

The CDR3, as DNA: TGCAGCGGGGGAGAAGAAGATACGCAGTATTTT. This encodes CSGGEEDTQYF. J is TRBJ2-3 and V is TRBV29-1, with D tentatively TRBD2 (5 bases). CDR3 length: 11 amino acids. CDR1 and CDR2 (germline): SQVTM, ANQGSEA. With 7 bases removed from V and 5 bases from J, the gap between germline ends came to 10 bases.

The chain recombines TRBV14 with TRBJ2-7; TRBD2 is a possible D gene (6 bases). Germline V gene sequence: CDR1 SGHDN, CDR2 FVKESK. The V gene lost 6 bases and the J gene lost 0 bases, with 9 bases spanning the gap. The CDR3 totals 13 residues. The CDR3 spells CASRISGSYEQYF. As DNA, the CDR3 is TGTGCCAGCAGGATTAGCGGCTCCTACGAGCAGTACTTC. Supplemented by reference TRBV14 and TRBJ2-7, the full variable domain reads EAGVTQFPSHSVIEKGQTVTLRCDPISGHDNLYWYRRVMGKEIKFLLHFVKESKQDESGMPNNRFLAERTGGTYSTLKVQPAELEDSGVYFCASRISGSYEQYFGPGTRLTVT.

This chain joins TRBV28 and TRBJ1-2; 8 nucleotides match TRBD1. Per the germline V gene, CDR1 is MDHEN and CDR2 is SYDVKM. The CDR3 loop spans 15 amino acids. The V segment lost 6 bases and the J segment 8 bases; nucleotides outside the gene matches: 14. For the CDR3, the DNA is TGTGCCAGCAGCTCCACACGACAGGGGCATTGGGGCTACACCTTC. Encoded protein: CASSSTRQGHWGYTF.

This sequence joins TRBV4-2 and TRBJ1-2; D possibly corresponds to TRBD1 (5 bases). The CDR3 loop spans 12 amino acids. Per germline, CDR1 LGHNA and CDR2 YNFKEQ. Trimming shortened V by 3 bases and J by 6 bases, and 8 bases separated the two germline ends. Here the CDR3 reads CASSQGEDGYTF. The CDR3 nucleotides read TGTGCCAGCAGCCAGGGGGAGGATGGCTACACCTTC.

This sequence joins TRBV28 and TRBJ1-5; 12 bases align to TRBD1. The germline V gene has CDR1 MDHEN and CDR2 SYDVKM. V shed 8 bases, J shed 0 bases, and the junction held 8 bases outside the gene matches. CDR3 size: 17 residues. CDR3 sequence reads: CASLGQGAQGSNQPQHF. CDR3 DNA sequence: TGTGCCAGCTTGGGACAGGGGGCCCAGGGTAGCAATCAGCCCCAGCATTTT.